Presented here are 20 T cell receptor beta chains from one specimen sequenced in a study (dated by TCRdb to the mid-2010s). The library relied on 5' RACE. The sequencer was an Illumina MiSeq. The public reads were reanalyzed by TCRdb: fastp trimming at Q25, MiXCR alignment, in-frame beta chains only. Each entry is one CDR3 protein sequence, shown with its most common DNA and genes. The sample contains about 5,800 distinct CDR3 sequences, 31% of them found a single time. Under 8.5% of the sample lies in the top ten. Source material: memory CD4+ T cells sorted from a lymph node. Reading the label with the study, this specimen's cell subset or site is: memory CD4+ T cells, CD4+CD45RO+CD25-. Receptor source: a female donor with breast cancer.

This clonotype was seen more than once but under ten times. At one end the junction does not follow the germline gene, possibly because of a read error. The J gene is TRBJ2-3, the V gene TRBV5-6; no definite D call. This CDR3 is 14 amino acids long. Germline CDR1 is SGHDT and CDR2 is YYEEEE. CDR3 coding DNA: TGTGCCAACAGCCCCCGGCCCACGACCGATACGCAGTATTTT. The encoded protein is CANSPRPTTDTQYF.

This clonotype was picked up many times. This chain joins TRBV10-3 and TRBJ1-1; TRBD1 matches at 7 bases. J gave up 0 bases and V 6 bases, and 4 bases lay outside the gene matches. Germline lookup yields CDR1 ENHRY and CDR2 SYGVKD. The CDR3 has 14 residues. The CDR3 DNA reads TGTGCCATCAGCTCGGACAGGCTGAACACTGAAGCTTTCTTT. It codes for CAISSDRLNTEAFF.

This clonotype has just a few counts. The missing conserved phenylalanine or tryptophan at the end of this CDR3 makes a read error likely. CDR3 in DNA: TGTGCCAGCAGAGAGCGGGACGAGAGTCACAATGAGCAGTTCCTC. This encodes CASRERDESHNEQFL. The chain recombines TRBV2 with TRBJ2-1, with 7 bases matching TRBD2. The germline V gene has CDR1 SNHLY and CDR2 FYNNEI. The ends lost 6 bases at V and 5 bases at J; junction bases unmatched: 10. This CDR3 is built from 15 residues.

This clonotype was detected only a few times. Mismatch with germline at one junction end may stem from a read error. This chain connects TRBV4-2 to TRBJ1-2, with D perhaps TRBD1 (6 bases). The germline V gene encodes CDR1 LGHNA and CDR2 YNFKEQ. The CDR3 sequence is 15 residues long. The CDR3 here is CASSHGRGLGYGHTF. The CDR3 nucleotides read TGTGCCAGCAGCCATGGGCGGGGGCTGGGCTATGGCCACACCTTC.

This clonotype was seen repeatedly, ten times or more. CDR3 coding DNA: TGTGCCAGCAGCAAAGGGTATGGAGGGCTAGCGGATAAAAGCTCCTACGAGCAGTACTTC. Its translation: CASSKGYGGLADKSSYEQYF. The rearrangement joins TRBV21-1 to TRBJ2-7; the table gives TRBD2 as D, unverified against the DNA. TRBV21-1 is annotated as a pseudogene. The CDR3 is 20 residues long.

In its sample, this clonotype ranks as medium-sized (0.01 to 0.1%). The rearrangement uses TRBV7-2 and TRBJ2-5; possible D gene TRBD2, 6 bases. The CDR3 sequence is 15 residues long. The germline V gene encodes CDR1 SGHTA and CDR2 FQGNSA. The V and J ends lost 4 bases and 4 bases respectively, with 16 bases between them. The CDR3 sequence is CASSSPDYLRETQYF. CDR3 in DNA: TGTGCCAGCAGCTCCCCGGACTACCTCCGAGAGACCCAGTACTTC.

This clonotype showed up just a few times. In this CDR3 the conserved last residue, phenylalanine or tryptophan, is missing, so a read error is likely. The J gene is TRBJ1-1, the V gene TRBV28; a weak D match, TRBD1 (5 bases). CDR3 length equals 17 residues. The germline V gene has CDR1 MDHEN and CDR2 SYDVKM. Trimming cost V 3 bases and J 2 bases, with 19 bases left between them. CDR3: CASSFARLGQGNTEAFL. CDR3 nucleotide sequence: TGTGCCAGCAGTTTCGCCCGTCTGGGTCAGGGAAACACTGAAGCTTTCCTT.

By share, this clonotype counts as medium-sized (0.01 to 0.1%). V gene TRBV4-1 combines with J gene TRBJ1-3; D is perhaps TRBD1 (5 bases). The length of the CDR3 is 16 residues. Per germline, CDR1 MGHRA and CDR2 YSYEKL. Trimming removed 1 base at V and 0 bases at J, with 10 bases between. The CDR3 nucleotides are TGCGCCAGCAGCCAAGGTCGGGGCTACTCTGGAAACACCATATATTTT. Translated, it gives CASSQGRGYSGNTIYF.

The table lists this clonotype with many counts. This chain connects TRBV6-2 or TRBV6-3 to TRBJ1-2, with D possibly TRBD1 on 6 matching bases. The V gene's germline CDR1 is MNHEY and CDR2 SVGEGT. V lost 7 bases, J lost 3 bases, and 12 bases lay in between. The CDR3 consists of 13 residues. The CDR3, as DNA: TGTGCCAGCACTGATGGACAGCACTATGGCTACACCTTC. This translates into CASTDGQHYGYTF.

By sample share, this clonotype is medium-sized (0.01 to 0.1%). This rearrangement joins TRBV5-4 to TRBJ2-1, with 11 bases fitting TRBD2. The CDR3 loop spans 16 amino acids. The V gene's germline CDR1 is SGHNT and CDR2 YYREEE (reference sequence). J was trimmed by 1 base and V by 2 bases; bases with no gene match: 2. The CDR3 spells CASSFSGGASYNEQFF. CDR3 DNA sequence: TGTGCCAGCAGCTTTAGCGGGGGGGCATCCTACAATGAGCAGTTCTTC.

This clonotype was counted at least ten times. The V call is TRBV19, the J call TRBJ1-6, with D possibly matching TRBD1 (5 bases). The CDR3 has 14 residues. CDR1 and CDR2 from the germline V gene are LNHDA and SQIVND (reference sequence). V was cut by 9 bases and J by 10 bases, with 19 bases left in between. The CDR3 is CASSDQGTYSPLHF. In DNA form, the CDR3 reads TGTGCCAGCAGTGACCAGGGTACATACTCACCCCTCCACTTT.

This clonotype was counted a single time. This may be a read error, as it is one base from a much larger clone. The V gene is TRBV5-1, the J gene TRBJ1-4; no clear D. This CDR3 has 14 amino acids. CDR1 SGHRS and CDR2 YFSETQ come from the germline V gene. The CDR3 DNA follows: TGCGCCAGCAGCAAAGCCTCGAATAATGACAAACTGTTTTTT. It is translated as CASSKASNNDKLFF.

The rearrangement joins TRBV20-1 to TRBJ2-1; 9 bases agree with TRBD2. Trimming took 0 bases from V and 4 from J; bases not matched to a gene: 4. In germline, CDR1 is DFQATT, CDR2 SNEGSKA (reference sequence). This CDR3 region has 15 residues. For the CDR3, the DNA is TGCAGTGCTAGAGAGGAGACTAGCGGTTACAATGAGCAGTTCTTC. It yields the protein CSAREETSGYNEQFF.

The sample holds many counts of this clonotype. The DNA for the CDR3 is TGTGCCAGCAGTCGGGACGGCCCTTACAATGAGCAGTTCTTC. Translated: CASSRDGPYNEQFF. The rearrangement joins TRBV6-2 or TRBV6-3 to TRBJ2-1; D may be TRBD1 or TRBD2 (5 bases each). V gave up 5 bases and J gave up 4 bases, with 12 bases separating them. CDR3 length: 14 amino acids. Germline lookup yields CDR1 MNHEY and CDR2 SVGEGT.

In its sample, this clonotype was seen many times. The chain joins TRBV18 to TRBJ2-1; 7 nucleotides match TRBD1. Germline V gene sequence: CDR1 KGHSH, CDR2 LQKENI. There are 12 residues in the CDR3. V lost 6 bases to trimming and J lost 9 bases; unmatched junction nucleotides: 5. The CDR3 DNA is TGTGCCAGCTCCTTTTACAGGGGTGAGCAGTTCTTC. Translation: CASSFYRGEQFF.

With regard to this clonotype: One junction end disagrees with the germline gene, perhaps due to a read error. The CDR3 spells CASSVGFVAGNTIYF. CDR3 coding DNA: TGTGCCAGCAGCGTAGGATTTGTAGCTGGCAACACCATATATTTT. The chain carries TRBV9 and TRBJ1-3, with D unclear. CDR3 length: 15 amino acids. Per germline, CDR1 SGDLS and CDR2 YYNGEE.

The table lists this clonotype with many counts. The chain uses TRBV10-3 and TRBJ1-5; TRBD1 agrees at 7 bases. Trimming took 11 bases from V and 2 from J; bases not matched to a gene: 9. The CDR3 length is 14 residues. Germline CDR1 ENHRY, CDR2 SYGVKD. Here the CDR3 reads CAASQQGGNQPQHF. As DNA, the CDR3 is TGTGCCGCCTCACAGCAGGGGGGCAATCAGCCCCAGCATTTT.

This clonotype was counted at least ten times. The rearrangement joins TRBV15 to TRBJ1-4; TRBD1 agrees at 8 bases. Germline CDR1 is LNHNV and CDR2 is YYDKDF (reference sequence). The length of the CDR3 is 14 residues. Losses at the gene ends were 6 bases for V and 5 bases for J; bases not matched to a gene: 5. This CDR3 is CATRTGQVNEKLFF. CDR3 in DNA: TGTGCCACCAGGACGGGACAGGTCAATGAAAAACTGTTTTTT.

This clonotype appeared a few times. A much larger clone lies a single base off, so this may be a read error. V gene TRBV4-1 combines with J gene TRBJ2-5; D remains ambiguous. Germline CDR1 is MGHRA and CDR2 is YSYEKL. The CDR3 sequence is 17 residues long. In DNA, the CDR3 is TGCGCCAGCAGCCTGCCTAGTCGGTCTTCCATTAAAGAGACCCTGTACTTC. Its translation is CASSLPSRSSIKETLYF.

By share of the sample, this clonotype is medium-sized (0.01 to 0.1%). The chain employs TRBV6-5 and TRBJ1-3; 7 bases fit TRBD1. The CDR3 totals 15 residues. The ends lost 6 bases at V and 3 bases at J; junction bases unmatched: 8. CDR1 is MNHEY and CDR2 is SVGAGI in the germline V gene. The CDR3 loop reads CASSPDRVSGNTIYF. The CDR3 nucleotides read TGTGCCAGCAGCCCAGACAGGGTCAGTGGAAACACCATATATTTT.